The subject of this entry is one T cell receptor (beta chain). The clone's antigen remains unknown. Per-base qualities were not stored, and no clone one base away is much larger. The library came from the immunoSEQ multiplex PCR assay. In the paper's pipeline: A statistical classification framework was built for diagnosing cytomegalovirus status from the catalog of TCR beta chain sequences. The clones in this table, taken by TCRdb from immuneACCESS, are in-frame only. Not every clone is retained; where verified, under half of the shortfall comes from an unresolved V gene, and the cause of the rest is unknown. V, J and clone size were drawn from that table, and D and trimming were deduced from the DNA. This sample gives about 120,000 clones in total; 85% to 90% of them show up just once. The ten largest clonotypes hold roughly 1.9% of the sample. This sample is drawn from a study of cytomegalovirus exposure and HLA in healthy donors (dated by TCRdb to 2017 to 2019). In the study overall: A later analysis indicated that the 120 or so validation repertoires were generated on the platform also employed for the roughly 650 repertoires of the first cohort. The aim of the study was to test whether cataloging public T cell receptors could identify signatures of past pathogen exposure. The study combined high-throughput TCR immunosequencing, statistical association of individual TCRs with disease status, and machine learning to predict cytomegalovirus infection status. In addition to the first cohort of several hundred subjects, a separate validation cohort of under 150 different subjects was used.

What the authors observed across the whole study: The validation cohort had no HLA typing available for a later analysis, so co-occurrence within that cohort was assessed over all 120 or so repertoires. In the study, 150 to 200 TCR beta chains were listed as associated with cytomegalovirus. The authors suggested that the approach could potentially be extended to other disease states and immunological phenotypes. Three of the identified cytomegalovirus-associated TCR beta chains were confirmed in vitro to be specific for cytomegalovirus antigens. Most TCR sequences were seen in very few donors, while some public TCRs were found in many individuals. In both the original and validation cohorts, the classifier was reported to diagnose cytomegalovirus status with high specificity and sensitivity. A later analysis found that TCRs clustered in the first cohort also tended to co-occur in the roughly 120 validation repertoires, with approximately 94% of cluster scores above 0.

Spanning cysteine to phenylalanine, the CDR3 consists of 15 amino acids. Only the CDR3 portion is preserved as DNA: 45 bases, with reading frame beginning at the first base. At the junction V is shortened by 4 bases and J by 7 bases; bases outside the gene matches: 7. CDR1 and CDR2 are drawn from the germline V gene: MGHRA, YSYEKL. The donors belonged to the validation cohort of approximately 130 subjects, which was separate from the roughly 700-subject first cohort. The source material was PBMCs. This TCR came from a woman aged 25 to 39 in good health and CMV-seronegative. The chain was built from TRBV4-1 and TRBJ1-6; 7 nucleotides in the junction match TRBD1. CDR3 reads: CASSPDRSLNSPLHF. The DNA is TGCGCCAGCAGCCCGGACAGGTCGTTGAATTCACCCCTCCACTTT.